This T cell receptor beta chain was obtained from a study of control samples from healthy donors and cancer patients. Clones were read by immunoSEQ multiplex PCR, and TCRdb kept only the in-frame ones, dropping some. The profile shows about 120,000 clones, approximately 87% of them singletons. The sample consisted of blood. The clonotype comes from a man aged 25-45 years in good health.

CDR3 protein: CASSRDTDQPQHF. CDR3 nucleotides: TGTGCCAGTAGTCGGGACACCGATCAGCCCCAGCATTTT. The V call is TRBV19, the J call TRBJ1-5; perhaps TRBD1 as D (6 bases). CDR3 size: 13 residues. Deletions cut 5 bases from V and 5 bases from J, with 10 bases between. Germline assignment: CDR1 LNHDA and CDR2 SQIVND (reference sequence).